This T cell receptor beta chain emerged from a study of control samples from healthy donors and cancer patients. Profiled with immunoSEQ multiplex PCR; TCRdb holds only in-frame clones, not every one. The table records about 160,000 clones, less than 95% of them present only once. Germline loops: CDR1 SGHNT, CDR2 YYREEE (reference sequence). The CDR3 is 16 residues long. Trimming at V came to 0 bases and at J to 3 bases, leaving 9 bases not matched to a gene. The chain couples TRBV5-4 to TRBJ2-7; 7 nucleotides line up with TRBD1. The TCR comes from a man aged 55 to 69 with colorectal cancer. The sample taken for sequencing was PBMCs. The CDR3 sequence: CASSLGRGQSSYEQYF. For the CDR3, the DNA is TGTGCCAGCAGCTTGGGCCGGGGACAGTCAAGCTACGAGCAGTACTTC.